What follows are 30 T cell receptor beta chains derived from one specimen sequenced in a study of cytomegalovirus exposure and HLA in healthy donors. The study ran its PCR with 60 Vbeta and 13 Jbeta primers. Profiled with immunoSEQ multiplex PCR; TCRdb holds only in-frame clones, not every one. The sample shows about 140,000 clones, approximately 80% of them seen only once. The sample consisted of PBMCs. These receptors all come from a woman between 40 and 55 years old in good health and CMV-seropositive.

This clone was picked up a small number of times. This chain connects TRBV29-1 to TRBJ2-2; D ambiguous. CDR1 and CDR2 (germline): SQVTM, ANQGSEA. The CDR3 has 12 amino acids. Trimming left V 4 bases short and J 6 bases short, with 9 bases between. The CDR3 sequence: CSVAEPAGELFF. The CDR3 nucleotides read TGCAGCGTTGCTGAGCCCGCCGGGGAGCTGTTTTTT.

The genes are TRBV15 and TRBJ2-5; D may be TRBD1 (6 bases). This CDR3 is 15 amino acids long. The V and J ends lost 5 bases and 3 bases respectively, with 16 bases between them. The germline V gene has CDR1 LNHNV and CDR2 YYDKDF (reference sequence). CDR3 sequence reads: CATSGMGTPEETQYF. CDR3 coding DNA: TGTGCCACCAGCGGGATGGGGACACCAGAAGAGACCCAGTACTTC.

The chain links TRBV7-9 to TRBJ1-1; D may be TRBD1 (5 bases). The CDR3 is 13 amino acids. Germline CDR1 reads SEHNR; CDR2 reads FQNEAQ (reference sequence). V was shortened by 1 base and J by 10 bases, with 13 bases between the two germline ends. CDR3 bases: TGTGCCAGCAGCTTAGGGGGCACCCCGAGAGCTTTCTTT. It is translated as CASSLGGTPRAFF.

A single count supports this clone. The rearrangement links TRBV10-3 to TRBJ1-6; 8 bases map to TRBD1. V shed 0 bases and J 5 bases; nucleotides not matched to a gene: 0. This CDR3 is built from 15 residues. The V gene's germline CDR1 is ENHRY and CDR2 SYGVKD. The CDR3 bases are TGTGCCATCAGTGAGTCGGACAGGGATAATTCACCCCTCCACTTT. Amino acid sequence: CAISESDRDNSPLHF.

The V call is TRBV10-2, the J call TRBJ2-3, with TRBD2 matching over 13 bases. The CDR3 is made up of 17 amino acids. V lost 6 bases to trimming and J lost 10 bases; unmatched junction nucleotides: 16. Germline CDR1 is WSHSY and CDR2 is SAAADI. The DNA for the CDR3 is TGCGCCAGCAGCTCCCCCCGACTAGCGGGGGGCCTCCGGGCGCAGTATTTT. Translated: CASSSPRLAGGLRAQYF.

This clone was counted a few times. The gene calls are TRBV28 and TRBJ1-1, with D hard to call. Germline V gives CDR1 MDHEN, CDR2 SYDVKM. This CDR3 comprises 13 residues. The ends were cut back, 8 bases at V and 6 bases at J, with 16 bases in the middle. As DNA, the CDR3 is TGTGCCAGCTTTTTAGGAGGCGACGCTGAAGCTTTCTTT. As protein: CASFLGGDAEAFF.

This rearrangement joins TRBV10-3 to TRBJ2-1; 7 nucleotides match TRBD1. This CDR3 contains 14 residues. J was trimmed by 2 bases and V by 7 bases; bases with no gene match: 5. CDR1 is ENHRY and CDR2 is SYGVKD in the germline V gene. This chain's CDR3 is CAIKGQAAYNEQFF. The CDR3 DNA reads TGTGCCATCAAAGGACAGGCGGCCTACAATGAGCAGTTCTTC.

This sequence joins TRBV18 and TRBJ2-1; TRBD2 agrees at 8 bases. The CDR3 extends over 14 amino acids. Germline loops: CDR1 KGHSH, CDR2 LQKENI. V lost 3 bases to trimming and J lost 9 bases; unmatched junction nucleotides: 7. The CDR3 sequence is CASSPPGGPREQFF. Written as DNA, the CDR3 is TGTGCCAGCTCACCGCCGGGAGGGCCTCGTGAGCAGTTCTTC. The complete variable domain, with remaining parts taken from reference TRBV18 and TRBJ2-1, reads NAGVMQNPRHLVRRRGQEARLRCSPMKGHSHVYWYRQLPEEGLKFMVYLQKENIIDESGMPKERFSAEFPKEGPSILRIQQVVRGDSAAYFCASSPPGGPREQFFGPGTRLTVL.

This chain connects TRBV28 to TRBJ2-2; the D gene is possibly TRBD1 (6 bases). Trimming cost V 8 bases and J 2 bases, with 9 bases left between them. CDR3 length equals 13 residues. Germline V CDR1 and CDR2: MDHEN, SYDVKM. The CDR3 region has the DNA TGTGCCAGCGGACAGACCAACACCGGGGAGCTGTTTTTT. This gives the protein CASGQTNTGELFF.

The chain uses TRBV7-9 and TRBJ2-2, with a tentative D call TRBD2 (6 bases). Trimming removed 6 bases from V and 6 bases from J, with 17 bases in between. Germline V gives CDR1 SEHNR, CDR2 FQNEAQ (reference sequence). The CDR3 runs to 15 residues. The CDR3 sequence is CASSFRAGTAGELFF. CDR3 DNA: TGTGCCAGCAGTTTCCGGGCAGGGACTGCCGGGGAGCTGTTTTTT.

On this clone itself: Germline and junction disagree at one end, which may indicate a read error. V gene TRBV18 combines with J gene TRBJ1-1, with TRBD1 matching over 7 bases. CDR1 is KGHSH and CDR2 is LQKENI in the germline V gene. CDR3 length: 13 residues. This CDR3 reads CASSPGPQGEVFF. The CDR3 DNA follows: TGTGCCAGCTCACCAGGGCCTCAGGGGGAAGTTTTCTTT.

The CDR3: CASSDRDSSYEQYF. CDR3 nucleotides: TGTGCCAGCAGCGACCGGGACAGCTCCTACGAGCAGTACTTC. The J gene is TRBJ2-5, the V gene TRBV5-5; 7 bases map to TRBD1. The DNA matches TRBJ2-7 better at its end, which makes the J call doubtful. This CDR3 region has 14 residues. From germline, CDR1 is SGHKS and CDR2 YYEKEE (reference sequence).

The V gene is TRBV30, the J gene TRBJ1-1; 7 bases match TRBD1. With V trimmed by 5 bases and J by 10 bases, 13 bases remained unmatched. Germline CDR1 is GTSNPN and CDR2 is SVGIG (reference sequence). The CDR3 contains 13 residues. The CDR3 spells CAWELTGNGVAFF. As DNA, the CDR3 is TGTGCCTGGGAGCTGACAGGGAACGGGGTAGCTTTCTTT.

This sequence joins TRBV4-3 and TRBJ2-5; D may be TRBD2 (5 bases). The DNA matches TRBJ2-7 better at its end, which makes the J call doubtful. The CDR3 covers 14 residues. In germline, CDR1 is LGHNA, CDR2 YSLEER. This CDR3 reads CASSPGRAGHEQYF. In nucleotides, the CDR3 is TGCGCCAGCAGCCCTGGAAGGGCGGGCCACGAGCAGTACTTC.

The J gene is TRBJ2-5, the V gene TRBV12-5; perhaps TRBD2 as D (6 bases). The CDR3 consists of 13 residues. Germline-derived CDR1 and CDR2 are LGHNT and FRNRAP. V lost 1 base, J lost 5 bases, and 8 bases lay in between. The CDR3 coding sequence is TGTGCTAGTGGTTTGGGGGACTGGGAGACCCAGTACTTC. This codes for CASGLGDWETQYF. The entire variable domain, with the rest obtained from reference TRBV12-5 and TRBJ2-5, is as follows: DARVTQTPRHKVTEMGQEVTMRCQPILGHNTVFWYRQTMMQGLELLAYFRNRAPLDDSGMPKDRFSAEMPDATLATLKIQPSEPRDSAVYFCASGLGDWETQYFGPGTRLLVL.

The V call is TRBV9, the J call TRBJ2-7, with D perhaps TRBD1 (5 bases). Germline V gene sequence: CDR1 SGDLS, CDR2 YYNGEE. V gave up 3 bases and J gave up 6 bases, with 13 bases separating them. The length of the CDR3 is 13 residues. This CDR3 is CASSGGQGSEQYF. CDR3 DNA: TGTGCCAGCAGCGGGGGCCAGGGTTCCGAGCAGTACTTC.

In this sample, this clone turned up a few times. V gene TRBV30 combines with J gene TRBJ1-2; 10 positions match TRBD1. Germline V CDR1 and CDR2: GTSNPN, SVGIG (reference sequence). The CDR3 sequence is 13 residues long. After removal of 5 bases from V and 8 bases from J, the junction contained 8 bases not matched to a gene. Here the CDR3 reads CAWSGQGIGGYTF. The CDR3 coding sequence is TGTGCCTGGTCGGGACAGGGGATAGGGGGCTACACCTTC.

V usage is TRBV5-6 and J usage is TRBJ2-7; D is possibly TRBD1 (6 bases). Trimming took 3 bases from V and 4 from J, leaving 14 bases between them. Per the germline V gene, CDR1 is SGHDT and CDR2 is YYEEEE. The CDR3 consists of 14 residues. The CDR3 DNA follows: TGTGCCAGCAGCTCGGGACACCACTGGTACGAGCAGTACTTC. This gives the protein CASSSGHHWYEQYF.

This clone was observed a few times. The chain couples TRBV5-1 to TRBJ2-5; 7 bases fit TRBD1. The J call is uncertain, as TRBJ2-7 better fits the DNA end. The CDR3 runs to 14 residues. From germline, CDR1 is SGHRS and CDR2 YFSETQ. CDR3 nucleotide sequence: TGCGCCAGCAGCTTGGAGGGACAGTCCTACGAGCAGTACTTC. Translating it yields CASSLEGQSYEQYF.

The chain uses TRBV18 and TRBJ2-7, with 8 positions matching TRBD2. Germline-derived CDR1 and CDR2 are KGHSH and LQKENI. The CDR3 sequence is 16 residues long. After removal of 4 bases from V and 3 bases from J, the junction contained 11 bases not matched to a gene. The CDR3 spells CASSLGPGLELYEQYF. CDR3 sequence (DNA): TGTGCCAGCTCACTTGGACCGGGACTAGAACTCTACGAGCAGTACTTC.

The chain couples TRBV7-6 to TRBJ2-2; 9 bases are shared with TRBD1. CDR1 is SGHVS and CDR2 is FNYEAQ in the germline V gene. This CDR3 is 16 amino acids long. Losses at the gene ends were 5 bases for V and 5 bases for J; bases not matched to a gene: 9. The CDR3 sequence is CASSEQQGAWTGELFF. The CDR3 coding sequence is TGTGCCAGCAGCGAACAACAGGGGGCTTGGACCGGGGAGCTGTTTTTT.

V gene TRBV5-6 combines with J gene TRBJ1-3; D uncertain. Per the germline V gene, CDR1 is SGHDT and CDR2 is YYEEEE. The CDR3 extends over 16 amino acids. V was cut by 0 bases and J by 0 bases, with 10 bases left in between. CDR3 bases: TGTGCCAGCAGCTTGGTTCGGGGAAGCTCTGGAAACACCATATATTTT. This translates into CASSLVRGSSGNTIYF.

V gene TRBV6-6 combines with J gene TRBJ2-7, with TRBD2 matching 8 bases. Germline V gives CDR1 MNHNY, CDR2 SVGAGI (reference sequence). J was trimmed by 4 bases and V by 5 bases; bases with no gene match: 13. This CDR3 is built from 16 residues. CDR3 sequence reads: CASSPARGIAGYEQYF. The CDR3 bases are TGTGCCAGCAGTCCGGCCCGGGGAATAGCGGGGTACGAGCAGTACTTC.

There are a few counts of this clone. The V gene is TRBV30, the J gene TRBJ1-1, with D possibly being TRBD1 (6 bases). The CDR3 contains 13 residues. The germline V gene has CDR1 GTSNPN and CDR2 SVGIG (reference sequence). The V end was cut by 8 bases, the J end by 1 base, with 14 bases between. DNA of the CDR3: TGTGCCCTCTCATCACAGGGGAACACTGAAGCTTTCTTT. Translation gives CALSSQGNTEAFF.

Here the CDR3 DNA reads TGTGCCACCAGCAGGGAGCCTAGCGGGAGGGGGGGAGATACGCAGTATTTT. The encoded protein is CATSREPSGRGGDTQYF. The chain joins TRBV15 to TRBJ2-3; 12 positions match TRBD2. CDR3 length: 17 residues. The V gene end was trimmed by 3 bases and the J gene end by 5 bases; junction bases not matched to a gene: 9. Germline V gene lookup returns CDR1 LNHNV and CDR2 YYDKDF (reference sequence).

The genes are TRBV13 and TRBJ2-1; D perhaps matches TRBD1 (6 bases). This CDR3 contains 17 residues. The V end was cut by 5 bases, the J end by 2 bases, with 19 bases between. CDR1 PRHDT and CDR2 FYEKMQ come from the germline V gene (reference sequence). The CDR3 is CASSPLEDWGPYNEQFF. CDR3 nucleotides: TGTGCCAGCAGCCCCCTCGAGGATTGGGGGCCCTACAATGAGCAGTTCTTC.

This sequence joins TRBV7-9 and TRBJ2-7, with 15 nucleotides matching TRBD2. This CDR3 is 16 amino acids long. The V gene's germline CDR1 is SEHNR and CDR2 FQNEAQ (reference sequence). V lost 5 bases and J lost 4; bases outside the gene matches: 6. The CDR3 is CASSPGLAGGSYEQYF. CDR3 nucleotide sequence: TGTGCCAGCAGCCCGGGACTAGCGGGAGGATCGTACGAGCAGTACTTC.

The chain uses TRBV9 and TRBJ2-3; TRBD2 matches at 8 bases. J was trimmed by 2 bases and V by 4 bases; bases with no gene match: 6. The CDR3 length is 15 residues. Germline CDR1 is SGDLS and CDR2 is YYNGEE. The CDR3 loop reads CASSPAGEYTDTQYF. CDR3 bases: TGTGCCAGCAGCCCAGCGGGGGAGTACACAGATACGCAGTATTTT.

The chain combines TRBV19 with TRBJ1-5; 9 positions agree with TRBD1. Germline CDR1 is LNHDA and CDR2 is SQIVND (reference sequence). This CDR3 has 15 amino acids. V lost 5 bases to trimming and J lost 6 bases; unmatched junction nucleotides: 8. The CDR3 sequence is CASSDRTGAGQPQHF. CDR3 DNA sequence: TGTGCCAGTAGTGATCGGACAGGGGCGGGTCAGCCCCAGCATTTT.

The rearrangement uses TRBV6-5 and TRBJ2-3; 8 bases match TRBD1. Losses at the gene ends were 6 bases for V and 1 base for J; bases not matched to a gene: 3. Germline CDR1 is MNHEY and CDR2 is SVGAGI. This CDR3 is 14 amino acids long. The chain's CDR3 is CASSMGQGTDTQYF. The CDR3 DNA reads TGTGCCAGCAGCATGGGACAGGGCACAGATACGCAGTATTTT.